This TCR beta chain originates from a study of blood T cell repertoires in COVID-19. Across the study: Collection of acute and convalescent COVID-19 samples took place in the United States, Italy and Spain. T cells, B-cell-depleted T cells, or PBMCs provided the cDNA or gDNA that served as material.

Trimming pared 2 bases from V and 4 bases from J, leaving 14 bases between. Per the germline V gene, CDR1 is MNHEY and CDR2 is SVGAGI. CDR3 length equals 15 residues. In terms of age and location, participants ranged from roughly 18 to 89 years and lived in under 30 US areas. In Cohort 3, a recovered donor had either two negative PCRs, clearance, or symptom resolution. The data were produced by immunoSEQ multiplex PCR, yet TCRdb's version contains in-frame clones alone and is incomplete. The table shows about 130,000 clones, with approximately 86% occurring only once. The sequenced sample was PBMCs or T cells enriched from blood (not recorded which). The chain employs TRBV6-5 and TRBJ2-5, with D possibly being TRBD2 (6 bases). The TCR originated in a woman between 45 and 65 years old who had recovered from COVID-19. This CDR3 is CASSYNGGVGETQYF. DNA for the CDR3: TGTGCCAGCAGTTACAATGGCGGGGTAGGAGAGACCCAGTACTTC.